This T cell receptor beta chain was profiled in a study of blood T cell repertoires in COVID-19. Study overall: The United States, Italy and Spain provided the acute and convalescent COVID-19 samples. Sources were T cells, B-cell-depleted T cells, or PBMCs; the material itself was cDNA or gDNA.

The protocol was immunoSEQ multiplex PCR, while the TCRdb copy is restricted to in-frame clones and leaves out a portion. The sample lists around 250,000 clones; 84% were seen once. Germline lookup yields CDR1 WNHNN and CDR2 SYGVQD (reference sequence). The CDR3 is 13 amino acids. V lost 2 bases, J lost 10 bases, and 7 bases stayed unmatched. The clonotype comes from a human donor in a cohort sampled during active COVID-19. The genes are TRBV10-1 and TRBJ1-1; 7 bases map to TRBD1. Sequencing input: peripheral blood. The CDR3 DNA sequence: TGCGCCAGCAGTGAGGGTAACAGGGGAATAGCTTTCTTT. This gives the protein CASSEGNRGIAFF.